The 15 T cell receptor beta chains below were found in one sample sequenced in a study of blood T cell repertoires in COVID-19 (dated by TCRdb to 2018 to 2021). The library was produced with the immunoSEQ multiplex PCR assay. The source is immuneACCESS, and TCRdb retained only in-frame sequences with V and J called. Part of the clones is not carried over; for the studies checked, unresolved V genes explain less than half of this, and the remainder is unexplained. This sample lists under 400,000 clones; approximately 89% were detected once. The top ten clonotypes cover about 3.9% of the sample. The sequenced sample was peripheral blood. These receptors were obtained from a woman between 55 and 75 years old with COVID-19, enrolled during active disease.

The chain is built from TRBV27 and TRBJ1-2; D is perhaps TRBD1 (6 bases). Germline V gene lookup returns CDR1 MNHEY and CDR2 SMNVEV (reference sequence). Trimming took off 5 bases at V and 5 bases at J, with 18 bases between the two ends. There are 15 residues in the CDR3. The CDR3 reads CASSPRPTGQYGYTF. CDR3 coding DNA: TGTGCCAGCAGTCCCCGCCCGACAGGACAATATGGCTACACCTTC.

V is TRBV6-1 and J is TRBJ2-3; TRBD2 might be the D (6 bases). V lost 2 bases to trimming and J lost 2 bases, with 14 bases between them. The CDR3 is 16 amino acids. The germline CDR1 and CDR2 sequences are MNHNS and SASEGT. CDR3 bases: TGTGCCAGCAGTGAACTGATGCGGGATTTCACAGATACGCAGTATTTT. Translated: CASSELMRDFTDTQYF.

The chain recombines TRBV7-9 with TRBJ2-1, with D possibly TRBD2 on 5 matching bases. Germline-derived CDR1 and CDR2 are SEHNR and FQNEAQ (reference sequence). Between the trimmed V and J ends, which lost 0 bases and 7 bases, there was a span of 25 bases. This CDR3 has 19 amino acids. The CDR3 nucleotides are TGTGCCAGCAGCTTAGCGTACTTCCTCGGGGATCCACTACTTAATGAGCAGTTCTTC. Protein product: CASSLAYFLGDPLLNEQFF.

The rearrangement links TRBV11-2 to TRBJ1-1; 9 nucleotides line up with TRBD1. CDR3 size: 17 residues. Germline values: CDR1 SGHAT, CDR2 FQNNGV. J lost 3 bases, V lost 4 bases, and 12 bases had no gene match. This chain's CDR3 is CASSYRPRTGVDTEAFF. For the CDR3, the DNA is TGTGCCAGCAGCTACCGACCTCGGACAGGGGTTGACACTGAAGCTTTCTTT. The full variable domain, completed using reference TRBV11-2 and TRBJ1-1, is EAGVAQSPRYKIIEKRQSVAFWCNPISGHATLYWYQQILGQGPKLLIQFQNNGVVDDSQLPKDRFSAERLKGVDSTLKIQPAKLEDSAVYLCASSYRPRTGVDTEAFFGQGTRLTVV.

This chain joins TRBV6-5 and TRBJ1-6; 7 bases fit TRBD1. The CDR3 extends over 14 amino acids. Per germline, CDR1 MNHEY and CDR2 SVGAGI. The V segment lost 6 bases and the J segment 10 bases; nucleotides outside the gene matches: 9. CDR3 in amino acids: CASRRTGEESPLHF. CDR3 sequence (DNA): TGTGCCAGCAGACGTACAGGGGAAGAGTCACCCCTCCACTTT.

This chain connects TRBV15 to TRBJ1-2; D perhaps matches TRBD1 (5 bases). Germline assignment: CDR1 LNHNV and CDR2 YYDKDF (reference sequence). This CDR3 has 17 residues. Trimming removed 0 bases at V and 4 bases at J, with 18 bases between. The CDR3 reads CATSRDPQTVPFYGYTF. CDR3 sequence (DNA): TGTGCCACCAGCAGAGATCCCCAGACAGTCCCGTTCTATGGCTACACCTTC.

The genes are TRBV28 and TRBJ1-2, with 8 bases lining up with TRBD1. The V segment lost 5 bases and the J segment 2 bases; nucleotides outside the gene matches: 1. Germline lookup yields CDR1 MDHEN and CDR2 SYDVKM. The CDR3 covers 13 residues. CDR3 bases: TGTGCCAGCAGTCGGACAGGGAACTATGGCTACACCTTC. The encoded protein is CASSRTGNYGYTF.

The V and J genes are TRBV24-1 and TRBJ2-1; possible D gene TRBD1, 5 bases. The CDR3 extends over 14 amino acids. Germline CDR1 KGHDR, CDR2 SFDVKD. V lost 7 bases to trimming and J lost 2 bases, with 11 bases between them. CDR3 nucleotide sequence: TGTGCCACCAGATCTACAGGTCCCTACAATGAGCAGTTCTTC. It encodes CATRSTGPYNEQFF.

This chain links TRBV7-3 with TRBJ2-1; TRBD1 is a possible D gene (6 bases). The CDR3 loop spans 13 amino acids. V lost 8 bases and J 5 bases, leaving 13 bases between the germline ends. Germline CDR1 reads SGHTA; CDR2 reads FQGTGA. The CDR3 protein is CASRQGPNNEQFF. Written as DNA, the CDR3 is TGTGCCAGCCGCCAGGGGCCTAACAATGAGCAGTTCTTC. Supplemented by reference TRBV7-3 and TRBJ2-1, the full variable domain reads GAGVSQTPSNKVTEKGKYVELRCDPISGHTALYWYRQSLGQGPEFLIYFQGTGAADDSGLPNDRFFAVRPEGSVSTLKIQRTERGDSAVYLCASRQGPNNEQFFGPGTRLTVL.

The chain joins TRBV7-3 to TRBJ1-5; a possible D gene is TRBD1 (6 bases). CDR1 is SGHTA and CDR2 is FQGTGA in the germline V gene. Trimming took 5 bases from V and 3 from J, leaving 17 bases between them. This CDR3 spans 16 amino acids. CDR3 nucleotide sequence: TGTGCCAGCAGCCCAGAGGCAGGGGCATACAATCAGCCCCAGCATTTT. The encoded protein is CASSPEAGAYNQPQHF.

The DNA for the CDR3 is TGTGCCAGCAGTTTTACAGGGAGCGCTTCACCCCTCCACTTT. It codes for CASSFTGSASPLHF. This rearrangement joins TRBV27 to TRBJ1-6; a weak D match, TRBD1 (6 bases). V dropped 3 bases and J dropped 9 bases, with 12 bases sitting between them. The CDR3 runs to 14 residues. CDR1 and CDR2 (germline): MNHEY, SMNVEV (reference sequence).

The rearrangement joins TRBV5-6 to TRBJ2-1, with D unclear. Looked up from germline, CDR1 is SGHDT and CDR2 is YYEEEE. The V gene lost 4 bases and the J gene lost 8 bases, with 19 bases spanning the gap. The CDR3 extends over 15 amino acids. CDR3 coding DNA: TGTGCCAGCAGCCCGGCGGCAAGAGGAGATTATGAGCAGTTCTTC. Translation gives CASSPAARGDYEQFF. Filled out from reference TRBV5-6 and TRBJ2-1, the complete variable domain reads DAGVTQSPTHLIKTRGQQVTLRCSPKSGHDTVSWYQQALGQGPQFIFQYYEEEERQRGNFPDRFSGHQFPNYSSELNVNALLLGDSALYLCASSPAARGDYEQFFGPGTRLTVL.

V and J are TRBV5-1 and TRBJ2-2; 8 bases line up with TRBD1. V gave up 3 bases and J gave up 6 bases; unmatched junction bases: 7. CDR1 SGHRS and CDR2 YFSETQ come from the germline V gene. The CDR3 has 15 residues. The CDR3 bases are TGCGCCAGCAGCTCGCAGGGGGCCGGGGCCGGGGAGCTGTTTTTT. It yields the protein CASSSQGAGAGELFF.

The DNA for the CDR3 is TGTGCCAGCAGGAGGACTAGCACAGATACGCAGTATTTT. Its translation: CASRRTSTDTQYF. The chain couples TRBV7-2 to TRBJ2-3, with a weak D call TRBD2 (5 bases). This CDR3 is 13 amino acids long. Deletions cut 6 bases from V and 0 bases from J, with 7 bases between. Germline assignment: CDR1 SGHTA and CDR2 FQGNSA.

As DNA, the CDR3 is TGCGCCAGCAGCTTGGCCTATAGTGGGCAGGGTTATGGCTACACCTTC. The encoded protein is CASSLAYSGQGYGYTF. The rearrangement joins TRBV5-1 to TRBJ1-2; possibly TRBD1 for D (5 bases). Germline V gives CDR1 SGHRS, CDR2 YFSETQ. V shed 0 bases and J shed 5 bases, with 17 bases lying between them. This CDR3 is built from 16 residues.